This T cell receptor (beta chain) came from a study of cytomegalovirus exposure and HLA in healthy donors. Study details: An early data release held approximately 80 million unique TCRs from HLA-typed donors.

Germline V gene lookup returns CDR1 SNHLY and CDR2 FYNNEI. The CDR3 has 14 residues. Trimming shortened V by 5 bases and J by 2 bases, and 7 bases separated the two germline ends. Both 60 Vbeta primers and 13 Jbeta primers went into the PCR. Repertoires were generated with immunoSEQ multiplex PCR, while TCRdb's copy carries only in-frame clones and drops some. Among about 200,000 clones, almost 70% were seen once, and the ten largest hold less than 3%. Study-wide results and caveats: Association of a missense DCLRE1C variant with TCR beta V- and J-gene trimming was reported in a later analysis.

Turning to this clone: Antigen specificity is unknown.

The chain has TRBV2 and TRBJ2-6; maybe TRBD1 (6 bases). Sequenced sample: PBMCs. This TCR came from a man aged 40-49 years in good health and CMV-seropositive. CDR3 loop: CASSWGPGANVLTF. The DNA of the CDR3 is TGTGCCAGCAGTTGGGGGCCTGGGGCCAACGTCCTGACTTTC. The full variable domain, completed using reference TRBV2 and TRBJ2-6, is EPEVTQTPSHQVTQMGQEVILRCVPISNHLYFYWYRQILGQKVEFLVSFYNNEISEKSEIFDDQFSVERPDGSNFTLKIRSTKLEDSAMYFCASSWGPGANVLTFGAGSRLTVL.